These 13 T cell receptor beta chains were all obtained from the same sample, sequenced in a study of T cells in Graves' hyperthyroidism and ophthalmopathy. The investigators amplified TCR beta CDR3 regions from RNA transcripts. First-round RT-PCR of the TCR CDR3 relied on the HTBI primer set. TCRdb analysed the multiplex PCR reads with MiXCR anew, one entry per CDR3 protein. Of a few hundred thousand distinct CDR3 sequences in the sample, roughly 15% were seen once. The sample was blood. These receptors were taken from a woman aged 45 to 65 with Graves' hyperthyroidism that later progressed to Graves' ophthalmopathy.

This clonotype was found many times. The V and J genes are TRBV5-1 and TRBJ2-7; 9 bases are a match to TRBD2. Germline V gene data show CDR1 as SGHRS and CDR2 as YFSETQ. This CDR3 comprises 15 residues. Trimming cost V 5 bases and J 6 bases; bases outside gene matches: 12. The CDR3 region has the DNA TGCGCCAGCAGGGACGAACCGGGACTAGCTTCCGAGCAGTACTTC. Translated: CASRDEPGLASEQYF.

The genes are TRBV3-1 and TRBJ2-1, with 11 bases fitting TRBD2. With V trimmed by 4 bases and J by 3 bases, 5 bases remained unmatched. Germline V lookup: CDR1 LGHDT, CDR2 YNNKEL (reference sequence). The CDR3 sequence is 16 residues long. The CDR3 protein is CASSLRTSGGYNEQFF. The DNA of the CDR3 is TGTGCCAGCAGCCTACGAACTAGCGGGGGCTACAATGAGCAGTTCTTC.

Turning to this clonotype: This may be a read error: a much more frequent sequence differs by one nucleotide. V and J are TRBV14 and TRBJ1-1; D is uncertain. The CDR3 sequence is 12 residues long. The ends were cut back, 6 bases at V and 3 bases at J, with 8 bases in the middle. Germline V gives CDR1 SGHDN, CDR2 FVKESK. DNA for the CDR3: TGTGCCAGCAGTGAATTTGACACTGAAGCTTTCTTT. Translated, it gives CASSEFDTEAFF.

This clonotype was picked up many times. The V and J genes are TRBV5-1 and TRBJ2-3; 10 nucleotides align to TRBD2. CDR3 length: 16 residues. The J segment lost 4 bases and the V segment lost 0 bases, leaving 5 bases of the junction unmatched. Germline CDR1 reads SGHRS; CDR2 reads YFSETQ. Written as DNA, the CDR3 is TGCGCCAGCAGCTTGGTCGTAGCGGGAGGACCAGATACGCAGTATTTT. Amino acids: CASSLVVAGGPDTQYF. The full variable domain, rest sourced from reference TRBV5-1 and TRBJ2-3, is KAGVTQTPRYLIKTRGQQVTLSCSPISGHRSVSWYQQTPGQGLQFLFEYFSETQRNKGNFPGRFSGRQFSNSRSEMNVSTLELGDSALYLCASSLVVAGGPDTQYFGPGTRLTVL.

This clonotype was counted many times. This chain links TRBV6-1 with TRBJ2-5, with D possibly being TRBD1 or TRBD2 (5 bases each). The germline gives CDR1 MNHNS, CDR2 SASEGT. The CDR3 is made up of 18 amino acids. Trimming removed 6 bases from V and 5 bases from J, with 28 bases in between. Written as DNA, the CDR3 is TGTGCCAGCAGACTACCTACCCCCCGGGACCGCAAAGTGGAGACCCAGTACTTC. Amino acid sequence: CASRLPTPRDRKVETQYF.

This clonotype was seen many times. The chain recombines TRBV7-9 with TRBJ2-1, with TRBD2 matching over 13 bases. This CDR3 has 16 residues. The germline CDR1 and CDR2 sequences are SEHNR and FQNEAQ (reference sequence). The V segment lost 5 bases and the J segment 3 bases; nucleotides outside the gene matches: 4. CDR3 loop: CASSPRLAGGYNEQFF. CDR3 coding DNA: TGTGCCAGCAGCCCCCGACTAGCGGGAGGCTACAATGAGCAGTTCTTC.

This clonotype was counted many times. The chain recombines TRBV18 with TRBJ1-1; D unresolved. In germline, CDR1 is KGHSH, CDR2 LQKENI. Trimming stripped 6 bases from V and 6 bases from J, with 14 bases between. This CDR3 is 13 amino acids long. CDR3 DNA sequence: TGTGCCAGCTCTTCGGCCAGTCGGGCTGAAGCTTTCTTT. Translated, it gives CASSSASRAEAFF.

About this clonotype itself: This could be a read error, since a much larger clone is one nucleotide away. J is TRBJ1-2 and V is TRBV6-1; the D gene is possibly TRBD1 (6 bases). V lost 7 bases to trimming and J lost 4 bases, with 13 bases between them. Germline V gene lookup returns CDR1 MNHNS and CDR2 SASEGT. The CDR3 totals 13 residues. CDR3 protein: CASILQGGYGYTF. The CDR3 DNA follows: TGTGCCAGCATATTACAGGGAGGCTATGGCTACACCTTC.

This clonotype was counted ten times or more. This chain links TRBV20-1 with TRBJ2-7, with TRBD2 identical over 13 bases. The CDR3 length is 15 residues. V dropped 5 bases and J dropped 0; count of bases not matched to a gene: 4. CDR1 is DFQATT, CDR2 SNEGSKA, per germline (reference sequence). The CDR3 protein is CSAGTSGRASYEQYF. The CDR3 DNA is TGCAGTGCTGGTACTAGCGGGAGGGCCTCCTACGAGCAGTACTTC.

This clonotype was detected many times. The V gene is TRBV3-1, the J gene TRBJ1-2; D is undetermined. The CDR3 loop spans 14 amino acids. Trimming took 1 base from V and 5 from J, leaving 11 bases between them. CDR1 is LGHDT, CDR2 YNNKEL, per germline (reference sequence). The CDR3 coding sequence is TGTGCCAGCAGCCAAGGCGCAGTTGTTTATGGCTACACCTTC. It translates to CASSQGAVVYGYTF.

This clonotype was counted only a few times. This chain links TRBV28 with TRBJ2-7, with D unresolved. Trimming stripped 6 bases from V and 2 bases from J, with 11 bases between. This CDR3 region has 13 residues. Germline loops: CDR1 MDHEN, CDR2 SYDVKM. The CDR3 DNA follows: TGTGCCAGCAGACTGGGCCCTGCCTACGAGCAGTACTTC. Its protein product is CASRLGPAYEQYF.

This clonotype was counted ten times or more. The chain has TRBV24-1 and TRBJ2-2; D gene unclear. This CDR3 comprises 14 residues. Trimming took 7 bases from V and 3 from J, leaving 11 bases between them. Per the germline V gene, CDR1 is KGHDR and CDR2 is SFDVKD. The CDR3 loop is CATSLEADTGELFF. The DNA of the CDR3 is TGTGCCACCAGCTTGGAAGCCGACACCGGGGAGCTGTTTTTT.

This clonotype was observed many times. The CDR3 DNA reads as TGTGCCAGCAGTTCCTCAGGGACAGGAGGAGATACGCAGTATTTT. Protein product: CASSSSGTGGDTQYF. This chain connects TRBV28 to TRBJ2-3; TRBD1 matches 8 bases. The germline CDR1 and CDR2 sequences are MDHEN and SYDVKM. After removal of 4 bases from V and 5 bases from J, the junction contained 8 bases not matched to a gene. The CDR3 loop spans 15 amino acids.